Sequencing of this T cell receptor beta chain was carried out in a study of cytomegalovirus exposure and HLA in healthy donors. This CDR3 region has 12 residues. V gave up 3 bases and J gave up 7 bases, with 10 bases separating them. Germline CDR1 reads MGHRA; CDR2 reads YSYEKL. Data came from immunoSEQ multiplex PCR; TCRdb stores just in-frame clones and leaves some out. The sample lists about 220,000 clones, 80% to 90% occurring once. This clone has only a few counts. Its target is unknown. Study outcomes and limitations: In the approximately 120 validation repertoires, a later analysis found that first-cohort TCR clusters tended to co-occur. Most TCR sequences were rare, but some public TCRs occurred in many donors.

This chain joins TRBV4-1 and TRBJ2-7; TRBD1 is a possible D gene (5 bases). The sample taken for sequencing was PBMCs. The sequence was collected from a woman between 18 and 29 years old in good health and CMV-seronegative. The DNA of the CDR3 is TGCGCCAGCAGCCATATAAGGGGAGAGCAGTACTTC. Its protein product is CASSHIRGEQYF.